This TCR beta chain comes out of a study of blood T cell repertoires in COVID-19. Background on the study: Italy, Spain and the United States were the sources of the convalescent and acute COVID-19 samples. In each case, the material was cDNA or gDNA derived from T cells, B-cell-depleted T cells, or PBMCs.

Authors' data handling: Estimation of nucleated cell counts was performed using reference gene primer amplification. Sequenced by immunoSEQ multiplex PCR; TCRdb stores in-frame clones only, minus some. D and trimming come from the DNA, and the V and J calls and clone size come from that table. The sample holds 130,000 or so clones; around 88% are singletons and the top ten take 18%. The count of this clone is one. Germline assignment: CDR1 SEHNR and CDR2 FQNEAQ (reference sequence). Trimming left V 5 bases short and J 8 bases short, with 9 bases between. This CDR3 has 11 residues. The sample comprised peripheral blood. The chain combines TRBV7-9 with TRBJ1-2, with D uncertain. The clonotype was recovered from a woman between 45 and 60 years old who had recovered from COVID-19. CDR3 in amino acids: CASSLTGGYTF. Written as DNA, the CDR3 is TGTGCCAGCAGCCTAACCGGGGGCTACACCTTC. Combining the CDR3 with reference TRBV7-9 and TRBJ1-2 gives the whole variable domain DTGVSQNPRHKITKRGQNVTFRCDPISEHNRLYWYRQTLGQGPEFLTYFQNEAQLEKSRLLSDRFSAERPKGSFSTLEIQRTEQGDSAMYLCASSLTGGYTFGSGTRLTVV.